This T cell receptor (beta chain) comes out of a study of glioma-infiltrating T cells (dated by TCRdb to 2015 to 2016). Looking at the study overall: Sequencing of TCR alpha- and beta-chain repertoires was performed on glioma tissue, on non-neoplastic brain tissue, and on matched peripheral blood mononuclear cells. Each tissue-infiltrating repertoire was compared with the same patient's peripheral blood repertoire to measure divergence between tissue and blood T-cell populations. The paired cohort comprised three low-grade glioma patients, eight or nine primary glioblastoma patients and three non-glioma patients contributing non-neoplastic brain tissue.

The study at large found these results: Small numbers underpinned the group comparisons: under ten glioblastoma patients, three low-grade glioma patients and three non-neoplastic patients. In non-neoplastic patients, VJ-independent divergence between tissue and blood fell below expectation, whereas in all gliomas, and especially in low-grade gliomas, the divergence rose above expectation. Tissue and blood shared very few CDR3 sequences, a result attributed to high CDR3 diversity and limited sampling.

The junction carries 16 bases between V and J, which are trimmed by 2 bases and 6 bases respectively. The CDR3 contains 15 residues, cysteine and phenylalanine counted. Just CDR3 DNA is preserved here, 45 bases in frame from base 1. Via the germline V gene (reference sequence), CDR1 is LNHDA and CDR2 SQIVND. There are a few counts of this clonotype. Its binding antigen is unknown. Base quality data are lacking; no much larger clone is found one base away. The iRepertoire nested amplicon-rescue multiplex PCR (arm-PCR) platform was used to amplify TCR alpha and beta CDR3 regions from RNA. The input for one-step reverse transcription and amplification was about 95-450 ng of either tissue mRNA or PBMC total RNA. Following bead purification, Illumina adapters were added through a secondary multiplex PCR, and the libraries were then gel-purified between 200 and 400 bp. The libraries contained internal 6-nucleotide barcodes that were used for demultiplexing. Sequencing of libraries was performed on an Illumina MiSeq with 2x220 or 2x250 nucleotide paired-end reads. In the source study's methods: Paired reads were merged using FLASH 1.2.11 and were aligned to the GRCh37 human genome using BWA-MEM, after which TRA and TRB reads were extracted. For V and J assignment, an IMGT-derived reference of cassette sequences and CDR3 motifs that included pseudogenes was used. Reads were translated in three frames, and productive CDR3s were defined as those with a C...FGXG motif and no stop codons. Unique combinations of V-J cassette pair and CDR3 amino acid sequence were defined as clonotypes. Reads were filtered by Hamming distance, with the threshold set by the sequence error rate of each sample in mapped regions. TCRdb trimmed public reads at Q25 via fastp, called clones via MiXCR and kept in-frame beta chains. CDR3 protein sequences are deduplicated, and each keeps its most common genes and DNA. The V and J calls and clone size come from TCRdb's table, not from the authors' own analysis. The sample yields some 190,000 distinct CDR3 sequences; more than 25% were counted once. 20% to 25% of the sample comes from the top ten.

The sequence joins TRBV19 to TRBJ1-2; the D gene is perhaps TRBD1, on 5 matching bases. Input material: glioma tissue, nonneoplastic brain tissue, or PBMCs (not recorded which). This clonotype originated in a human donor with low-grade glioma or glioblastoma, undergoing nonglioma brain surgery, or in good health (not recorded which). DNA sequence: TGTGCCAGTAGTATAAAGAAAGGGACTTCAAATGGCTACACCTTC. Its coded protein is CASSIKKGTSNGYTF.